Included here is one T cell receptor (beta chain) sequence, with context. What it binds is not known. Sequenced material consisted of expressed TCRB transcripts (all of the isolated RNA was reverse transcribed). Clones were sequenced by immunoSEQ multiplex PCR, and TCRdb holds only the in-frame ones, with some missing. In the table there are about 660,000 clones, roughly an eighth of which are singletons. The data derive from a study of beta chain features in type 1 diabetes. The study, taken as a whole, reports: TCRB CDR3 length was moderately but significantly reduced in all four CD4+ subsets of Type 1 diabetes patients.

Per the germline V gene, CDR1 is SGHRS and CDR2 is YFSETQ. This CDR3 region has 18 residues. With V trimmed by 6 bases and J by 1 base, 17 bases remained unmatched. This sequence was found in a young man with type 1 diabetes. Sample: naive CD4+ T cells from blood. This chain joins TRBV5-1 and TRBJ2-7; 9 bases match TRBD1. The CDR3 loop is CASNLNPGQGIISYEQYF. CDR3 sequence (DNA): TGCGCCAGCAACCTTAACCCGGGACAGGGAATAATTTCCTACGAGCAGTACTTC.